What follows are 2 T cell receptor beta chains derived from one specimen sequenced in a study of shared T cell receptors in the human thymus. Some clones are missing from TCRdb's copy, which holds only in-frame ones; the method was immunoSEQ multiplex PCR. The sample has approximately 730,000 clones; approximately 83% are singletons. These data were also filed under a second study, of human thymus T cells.

Specimen: thymocytes. The receptors derive from a girl under two years old with a congenital heart defect.

This sequence joins TRBV5-5 and TRBJ2-4; tentative D call: TRBD1 (5 bases). Looked up from germline, CDR1 is SGHKS and CDR2 is YYEKEE (reference sequence). The germline V and J ends were trimmed by 5 bases and 4 bases, with 16 bases remaining between them. CDR3 length: 15 residues. As DNA, the CDR3 is TGTGCCAGCAGGAACCCGTGGCAGGGAAAAAACATTCAGTACTTC. This codes for CASRNPWQGKNIQYF.

The rearrangement joins TRBV28 to TRBJ2-5, with unresolved D. This CDR3 has 11 residues. With 11 bases removed from V and 3 bases from J, the gap between germline ends came to 10 bases. CDR1 is MDHEN and CDR2 is SYDVKM in the germline V gene. The CDR3 DNA is TGTGCCGTCACAGCTGAAGAGACCCAGTACTTC. This translates into CAVTAEETQYF. Based on the CDR3 plus reference TRBV28 and TRBJ2-5, the full variable domain is DVKVTQSSRYLVKRTGEKVFLECVQDMDHENMFWYRQDPGLGLRLIYFSYDVKMKEKGDIPEGYSVSREKKERFSLILESASTNQTSMYLCAVTAEETQYFGPGTRLLVL.